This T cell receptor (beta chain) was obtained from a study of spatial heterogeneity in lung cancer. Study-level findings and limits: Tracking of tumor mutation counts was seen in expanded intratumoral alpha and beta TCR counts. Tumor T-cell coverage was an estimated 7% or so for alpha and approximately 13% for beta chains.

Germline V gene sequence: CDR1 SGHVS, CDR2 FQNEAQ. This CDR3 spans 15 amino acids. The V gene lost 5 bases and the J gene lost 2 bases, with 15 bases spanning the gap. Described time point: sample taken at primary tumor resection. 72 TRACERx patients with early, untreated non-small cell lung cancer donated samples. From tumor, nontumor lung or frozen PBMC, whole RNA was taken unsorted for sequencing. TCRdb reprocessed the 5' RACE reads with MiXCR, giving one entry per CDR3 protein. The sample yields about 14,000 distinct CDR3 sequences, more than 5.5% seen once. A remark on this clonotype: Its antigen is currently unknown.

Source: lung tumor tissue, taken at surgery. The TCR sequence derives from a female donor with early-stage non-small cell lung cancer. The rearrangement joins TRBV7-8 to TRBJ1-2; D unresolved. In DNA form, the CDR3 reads TGTGCCAGCAGCCCGATAAACCCCCCCAACTATGGCTACACCTTC. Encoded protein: CASSPINPPNYGYTF.